The 27 T cell receptor beta chains given below trace back to one sample, sequenced in a study of OX40 agonist ivuxolimab in advanced cancers. The assay was immunoSEQ multiplex PCR, and TCRdb's table has in-frame clones only and misses some. In the table there are under 25,000 clones, approximately 86% of which are singletons. This specimen consisted of CD4+ or CD8+ T cells sorted from blood, obtained in a trial of the OX40 agonist ivuxolimab. The receptors come from an adult with an advanced solid tumor such as melanoma, head and neck, liver or kidney cancer.

The chain is built from TRBV6-5 and TRBJ2-2, with TRBD1 as a possible D gene (6 bases). This CDR3 is 15 amino acids long. Germline CDR1 reads MNHEY; CDR2 reads SVGAGI. Trimming removed 6 bases from V and 3 bases from J, with 14 bases in between. Here the CDR3 reads CASRPGEYYTGELFF. Written as DNA, the CDR3 is TGTGCCAGCAGACCAGGGGAGTACTACACCGGGGAGCTGTTTTTT.

The chain combines TRBV27 with TRBJ1-1; unclear D gene. This CDR3 region has 13 residues. Deletions cut 2 bases from V and 1 base from J, with 5 bases between. Germline-derived CDR1 and CDR2 are MNHEY and SMNVEV (reference sequence). DNA for the CDR3: TGTGCCAGCAGTTTAGGGCAGAACACTGAAGCTTTCTTT. Translating it yields CASSLGQNTEAFF.

CDR3 amino acids: CASSMTANYGYTF. In DNA, the CDR3 is TGCGCCAGCAGCATGACAGCAAACTATGGCTACACCTTC. This sequence joins TRBV5-1 and TRBJ1-2, with a weak D call TRBD1 (5 bases). CDR3 size: 13 residues. V was shortened by 4 bases and J by 2 bases, with 9 bases between the two germline ends. Germline lookup yields CDR1 SGHRS and CDR2 YFSETQ.

V usage is TRBV7-9 and J usage is TRBJ2-7; 7 bases agree with TRBD1. Germline V gene sequence: CDR1 SEHNR, CDR2 FQNEAQ (reference sequence). The CDR3 length is 16 residues. J gave up 3 bases and V 1 base, and 9 bases lay outside the gene matches. CDR3 residues: CASSLGQGGHLYEQYF. The CDR3 DNA sequence: TGTGCCAGCAGCTTAGGACAGGGTGGCCACCTCTACGAGCAGTACTTC.

The chain uses TRBV11-2 and TRBJ1-2; TRBD1 is a possible D gene (5 bases). V lost 2 bases and J lost 2, with 12 bases in between. The CDR3 spans 15 residues. Germline V lookup: CDR1 SGHAT, CDR2 FQNNGV. CDR3 in DNA: TGTGCCAGCAGCTTAACCCCAGGGCCGAACTATGGCTACACCTTC. Translated: CASSLTPGPNYGYTF. The whole variable domain, filled in from reference TRBV11-2 and TRBJ1-2, reads EAGVAQSPRYKIIEKRQSVAFWCNPISGHATLYWYQQILGQGPKLLIQFQNNGVVDDSQLPKDRFSAERLKGVDSTLKIQPAKLEDSAVYLCASSLTPGPNYGYTFGSGTRLTVV.

This chain uses TRBV10-3 with TRBJ2-7; 7 bases map to TRBD1. The CDR3 consists of 15 residues. V was clipped by 2 bases and J by 0 bases; unmatched bases: 4. Per germline, CDR1 ENHRY and CDR2 SYGVKD. The CDR3 coding sequence is TGTGCCATCAGTGAGCCACAGGGGAGCTCCTACGAGCAGTACTTC. Translation: CAISEPQGSSYEQYF.

The V gene is TRBV30, the J gene TRBJ2-7; TRBD1 might be the D (6 bases). The CDR3 runs 13 residues. Deletions cut 4 bases from V and 2 bases from J, with 12 bases between. Germline CDR1 GTSNPN, CDR2 SVGIG (reference sequence). CDR3 sequence: CAWTGVAPYEQYF. The CDR3 DNA follows: TGTGCCTGGACAGGGGTCGCGCCCTACGAGCAGTACTTC.

This rearrangement joins TRBV7-3 to TRBJ2-7; 7 bases line up with TRBD1. The CDR3 covers 14 residues. Germline CDR1 SGHTA, CDR2 FQGTGA. J was trimmed by 2 bases and V by 4 bases; bases with no gene match: 5. Here the CDR3 reads CASSSVTGTYEQYF. CDR3 sequence (DNA): TGTGCCAGCAGCTCCGTGACAGGGACCTACGAGCAGTACTTC.

The chain combines TRBV6-4 with TRBJ2-3; D not certain. The CDR3 totals 15 residues. Per germline, CDR1 MRHNA and CDR2 SNTAGT. Trimming stripped 3 bases from V and 0 bases from J, with 10 bases between. CDR3 region: CASSEGQASTDTQYF. The CDR3 DNA follows: TGTGCCAGCAGTGAAGGGCAGGCTAGCACAGATACGCAGTATTTT.

The V gene is TRBV2, the J gene TRBJ1-2, with D tentatively TRBD1 (5 bases). The CDR3 sequence is 12 residues long. CDR1 is SNHLY and CDR2 is FYNNEI in the germline V gene. V dropped 9 bases and J dropped 3 bases, with 11 bases sitting between them. The CDR3: CASTGVDYGYTF. The CDR3 DNA reads TGTGCCAGTACAGGAGTCGACTATGGCTACACCTTC. Drawing the rest from reference TRBV2 and TRBJ1-2, the complete variable domain is EPEVTQTPSHQVTQMGQEVILRCVPISNHLYFYWYRQILGQKVEFLVSFYNNEISEKSEIFDDQFSVERPDGSNFTLKIRSTKLEDSAMYFCASTGVDYGYTFGSGTRLTVV.

The CDR3: CASSVGSAAYNEQFF. CDR3 DNA sequence: TGTGCCAGCAGCGTAGGGTCAGCCGCCTACAATGAGCAGTTCTTC. This chain connects TRBV9 to TRBJ2-1; D is unclear. Trimming left V 0 bases short and J 2 bases short, with 9 bases between. The CDR3 has 15 residues. Germline CDR1 and CDR2: SGDLS and YYNGEE.

The CDR3 DNA is TGTGCCAGCAGCTCCCGGGACAGCCAGGCAAAGCAGTACTTC. As protein: CASSSRDSQAKQYF. This chain joins TRBV13 and TRBJ2-7, with TRBD1 matching 7 bases. The V gene end was trimmed by 4 bases and the J gene end by 8 bases; junction bases not matched to a gene: 11. Germline loops: CDR1 PRHDT, CDR2 FYEKMQ (reference sequence). This CDR3 is built from 14 residues. Using reference TRBV13 and TRBJ2-7 for the parts outside the CDR3, the full variable domain is AAGVIQSPRHLIKEKRETATLKCYPIPRHDTVYWYQQGPGQDPQFLISFYEKMQSDKGSIPDRFSAQQFSDYHSELNMSSLELGDSALYFCASSSRDSQAKQYFGPGTRLTVT.

This clone counts as medium-sized. This CDR3 is CASSGIGADTQYF. CDR3 DNA: TGTGCCAGCAGTGGAATCGGGGCAGATACGCAGTATTTT. The gene calls are TRBV28 and TRBJ2-3; TRBD2 is a possible D gene (5 bases). Trimming shortened V by 5 bases and J by 4 bases, and 10 bases separated the two germline ends. This CDR3 has 13 residues. CDR1 and CDR2 (germline): MDHEN, SYDVKM.

This rearrangement joins TRBV4-1 to TRBJ1-1, with 7 bases fitting TRBD1. Germline V gene lookup returns CDR1 MGHRA and CDR2 YSYEKL. Unmatched junction bases numbered 3, after V lost 7 bases and J lost 1 base. This CDR3 is 13 amino acids long. The CDR3 loop is CASTYRGNTEAFF. CDR3 coding DNA: TGCGCCAGCACGTACAGGGGGAACACTGAAGCTTTCTTT.

This clone was seen once. The chain is built from TRBV7-3 and TRBJ2-3, with D possibly being TRBD2 (5 bases). V lost 5 bases to trimming and J lost 2 bases, with 14 bases between them. CDR3 length equals 15 residues. The V gene's germline CDR1 is SGHTA and CDR2 FQGTGA. CDR3 in DNA: TGTGCCAGCAGCCCGAGCGGCAGCCTCACAGATACGCAGTATTTT. This codes for CASSPSGSLTDTQYF.

In its sample, this clone was seen a few times. The chain couples TRBV28 to TRBJ2-1, with D uncertain. V was shortened by 5 bases and J by 5 bases, with 31 bases between the two germline ends. The CDR3 covers 20 residues. Germline CDR1 reads MDHEN; CDR2 reads SYDVKM. The CDR3 is CASSPTLRRSYQHANNEQFF. The CDR3 nucleotides are TGTGCCAGCAGTCCTACACTCAGGAGATCTTACCAACACGCAAACAATGAGCAGTTCTTC.

This rearrangement joins TRBV5-6 to TRBJ2-7, with 9 bases aligning to TRBD1. CDR1 and CDR2 from the germline V gene are SGHDT and YYEEEE. Germline trimming cut 6 bases from V and 0 bases from J; bases unmatched to any gene: 7. The CDR3 extends over 15 amino acids. Here the CDR3 reads CASKTDRGISYEQYF. CDR3 DNA sequence: TGTGCCAGCAAAACCGACAGGGGGATCTCCTACGAGCAGTACTTC.

The gene calls are TRBV15 and TRBJ2-1; 7 bases map to TRBD1. The V segment lost 10 bases and the J segment 4 bases; nucleotides outside the gene matches: 10. The CDR3 runs 14 residues. Germline V gives CDR1 LNHNV, CDR2 YYDKDF (reference sequence). Here the CDR3 DNA reads TGTGCCATATCCAGGGGGAAAGGGTACAATGAGCAGTTCTTC. Encoded protein: CAISRGKGYNEQFF.

V gene TRBV4-3 combines with J gene TRBJ2-5, with unresolved D. This CDR3 contains 15 residues. Trimming shortened V by 3 bases and J by 2 bases, and 13 bases separated the two germline ends. Germline CDR1 reads LGHNA; CDR2 reads YSLEER. CDR3 region: CASSQSSAEQETQYF. CDR3 in DNA: TGCGCCAGCAGCCAGTCCTCGGCAGAACAAGAGACCCAGTACTTC.

The rearrangement joins TRBV27 to TRBJ1-2; D uncertain. Germline V gene sequence: CDR1 MNHEY, CDR2 SMNVEV (reference sequence). This CDR3 has 14 amino acids. V was shortened by 2 bases and J by 0 bases, with 7 bases between the two germline ends. In DNA form, the CDR3 reads TGTGCCAGCAGTTTACAGGCAGCTAACTATGGCTACACCTTC. This translates into CASSLQAANYGYTF.

Only one count was recorded for this clone. The rearrangement links TRBV7-9 to TRBJ1-1; no definite D call. Germline V gives CDR1 SEHNR, CDR2 FQNEAQ (reference sequence). Trimming stripped 6 bases from V and 3 bases from J, with 17 bases between. The CDR3 loop spans 15 amino acids. Written as DNA, the CDR3 is TGTGCCAGCAGTTTCTTTGGTCTGGGATACACTGAAGCTTTCTTT. Its translation: CASSFFGLGYTEAFF.

J is TRBJ2-7 and V is TRBV28; perhaps TRBD2 as D (6 bases). The CDR3 runs 15 residues. In germline, CDR1 is MDHEN, CDR2 SYDVKM. Trimming took 3 bases from V and 3 from J, leaving 15 bases between them. The chain's CDR3 is CASSFRGDLFYEQYF. The CDR3 bases are TGTGCCAGCAGTTTCCGCGGGGACCTTTTCTACGAGCAGTACTTC.

This clone was picked up a small number of times. This rearrangement joins TRBV7-3 to TRBJ2-3, with TRBD2 matching over 7 bases. CDR3 length: 15 residues. Germline V gives CDR1 SGHTA, CDR2 FQGTGA. The V gene end was trimmed by 6 bases and the J gene end by 2 bases; junction bases not matched to a gene: 8. The DNA of the CDR3 is TGTGCCAGCAGTTTCGGGGGAGGGGCCACAGATACGCAGTATTTT. Its protein product is CASSFGGGATDTQYF.

This clone showed up just once. CDR3 amino acids: CASSPSLAGVYEQYF. CDR3 nucleotide sequence: TGTGCCAGCAGCCCTTCACTAGCGGGCGTCTACGAGCAGTACTTC. J is TRBJ2-7 and V is TRBV27; 9 bases map to TRBD2. CDR1 is MNHEY and CDR2 is SMNVEV in the germline V gene (reference sequence). The CDR3 has 15 amino acids. The trim removed 6 bases at V and 3 bases at J, leaving 9 bases unmatched.

The gene calls are TRBV5-6 and TRBJ2-7, with D unresolved. CDR1 and CDR2 from the germline V gene are SGHDT and YYEEEE. Trimming stripped 3 bases from V and 6 bases from J, with 10 bases between. The CDR3 covers 12 residues. The CDR3 protein is CASSSLVGEQYF. Written as DNA, the CDR3 is TGTGCCAGCAGCTCCTTAGTAGGCGAGCAGTACTTC. Full variable domain (rest looked up from reference TRBV5-6 and TRBJ2-7): DAGVTQSPTHLIKTRGQQVTLRCSPKSGHDTVSWYQQALGQGPQFIFQYYEEEERQRGNFPDRFSGHQFPNYSSELNVNALLLGDSALYLCASSSLVGEQYFGPGTRLTVT.

The chain is built from TRBV6-6 and TRBJ1-5, with 9 bases aligning to TRBD1. CDR1 MNHNY and CDR2 SVGAGI come from the germline V gene (reference sequence). The CDR3 runs 13 residues. V gave up 5 bases and J gave up 7 bases; unmatched junction bases: 3. The CDR3 sequence is CASSTGGAQPQHF. The CDR3 DNA reads as TGTGCCAGCAGTACAGGGGGCGCGCAGCCCCAGCATTTT.

The V and J genes are TRBV5-1 and TRBJ2-1, with D possibly being TRBD1 (5 bases). V dropped 0 bases and J dropped 4 bases, with 11 bases sitting between them. Germline V lookup: CDR1 SGHRS, CDR2 YFSETQ. The CDR3 is made up of 15 amino acids. The CDR3 DNA sequence: TGCGCCAGCAGCTTGGACCAGGGAATTTACAATGAGCAGTTCTTC. This encodes CASSLDQGIYNEQFF.